The clone carrying this T cell receptor (beta chain) appeared a single time. What it recognizes is unknown. The ends were cut back, 0 bases at V and 12 bases at J, with 14 bases in the middle. The CDR3 extends over 12 amino acids. Looked up from germline, CDR1 is DFQATT and CDR2 is SNEGSKA (reference sequence). The sample is drawn from a study of T cells in Graves' hyperthyroidism and ophthalmopathy. Clinical symptoms, serum thyroxine, TRAb, thyroid ultrasound and orbital computed tomography established diagnosis. Template material for amplifying TCR beta CDR3 regions consisted of RNA transcripts. First-round RT-PCR with HTBI primers amplified the TCR CDR3 region. TCRdb re-called the multiplex PCR reads with MiXCR, one entry per CDR3 protein. The sample holds roughly 500,000 distinct CDR3 sequences, about 43% seen once. Findings of the study overall: Ophthalmopathy and stable hyperthyroidism were told apart by a 13 V-J model. Most clonotypes expanded in thyroid above 0.001 were likewise present in blood. Ophthalmopathy onset followed model prediction by a median about 6.9 months.

This receptor was obtained from an adult woman with Graves' disease, either hyperthyroidism or ophthalmopathy (not recorded which). The V and J genes are TRBV20-1 and TRBJ1-2; D gene unclear. Sequenced input: peripheral blood or thyroid tissue (not recorded which). The CDR3 DNA reads TGCAGTGCTAGAGATTTAGTAGCGGGAGACACCTTC. Residues: CSARDLVAGDTF.